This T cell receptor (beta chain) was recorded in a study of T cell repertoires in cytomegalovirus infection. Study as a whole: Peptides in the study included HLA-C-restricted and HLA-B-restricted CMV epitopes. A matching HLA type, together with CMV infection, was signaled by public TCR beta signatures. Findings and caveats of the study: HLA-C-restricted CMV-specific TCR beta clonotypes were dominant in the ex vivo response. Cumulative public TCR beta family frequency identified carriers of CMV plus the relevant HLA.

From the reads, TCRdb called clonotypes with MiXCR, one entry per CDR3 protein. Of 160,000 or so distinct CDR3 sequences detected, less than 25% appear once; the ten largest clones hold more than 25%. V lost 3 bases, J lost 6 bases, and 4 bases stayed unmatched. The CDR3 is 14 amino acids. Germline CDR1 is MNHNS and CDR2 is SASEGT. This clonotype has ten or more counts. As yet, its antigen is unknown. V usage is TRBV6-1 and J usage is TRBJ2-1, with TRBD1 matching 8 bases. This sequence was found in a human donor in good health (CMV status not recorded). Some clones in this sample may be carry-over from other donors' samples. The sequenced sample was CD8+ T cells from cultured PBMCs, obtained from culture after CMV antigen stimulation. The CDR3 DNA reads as TGTGCCAGCAGTGATCAGGGGGCGTTCAATGAGCAGTTCTTC. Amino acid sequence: CASSDQGAFNEQFF.